This record looks at one TCR beta chain sequence and its context. This entry comes from a study of blood T cell repertoires in COVID-19. Study background: Specimens from acute and convalescent COVID-19 originated in the United States, Italy and Spain. Sample material is recorded as cDNA or gDNA derived from T cells, B-cell-depleted T cells, or PBMCs.

In the authors' methods: How many nucleated cells were present was estimated from reference gene primer amplification. Only in-frame clones appear in the TCRdb table, and some are missing; sequencing was by immunoSEQ multiplex PCR. The DNA gave D and trimming, while V, J and clone size come from that table. The sample includes about 42,000 clones, over 75% of them seen just once. Source material: peripheral blood. This sequence originates from a man between 25 and 39 years old with active or convalescent COVID-19.

The CDR3 region is CASSGGLAHPQETQYF. CDR3 bases: TGCGCCAGCAGCGGGGGGTTGGCCCACCCGCAAGAGACCCAGTACTTC. This chain uses TRBV5-1 with TRBJ2-5; maybe TRBD2 (6 bases). This CDR3 has 16 residues. The germline gives CDR1 SGHRS, CDR2 YFSETQ. V lost 4 bases, J lost 2 bases, and 18 bases lay in between.